This T cell receptor (beta chain) was identified during a study of blood T cell repertoires in COVID-19 (TCRdb year 2020). Regarding the complete study: Samples from collaborators originated in the United States, Italy and Spain and spanned both the acute and convalescent phases of COVID-19. The material from the prospective study consisted of cDNA or gDNA derived from T cells, B-cell-depleted T cells, or PBMCs. Deeply sampled blood TCRbeta repertoires from subjects exposed to, actively infected with, or recovered from COVID-19 were included in the dataset. The repertoires were released in a freely available public database meant as a resource for research on the immune response to SARS-CoV-2. Samples were obtained from the ongoing ImmuneRACE study (first 160 participants) and from 1,254 subjects provided by 6 global collaborators. Sample metadata almost always included a de-identified subject ID, COVID-19 status, age in years and sex. HLA class I and class II types, where available, came from metadata supplied by the sample provider rather than from assay-based typing.

Concerning this clone itself: What antigen it recognizes has not been identified. Per-base qualities were not stored, and no clone one base away is much larger.

The CDR3 covers 14 residues, taking in both the cysteine and the phenylalanine. CDR3 DNA is the only sequence kept; it has 42 bases, read in frame from the first base. CDR1 is given as SEHNR and CDR2 as FQNEAQ, both from the germline V gene (reference sequence). V is cut by 5 bases and J by 3 bases, and the space between the germline ends is 13 bases. The collaborating institutions used their own protocols to collect whole blood in K2EDTA tubes. Collaborator samples were shipped for TCRbeta analysis as frozen whole blood, isolated PBMCs, or DNA extracted from either sample type. Broader findings and caveats from the paper: Clinical and demographic metadata were provided uncurated, with the amount varying by source and participant.

TCRbeta CDR3 regions were amplified from genomic DNA using the immunoSEQ Assay, a bias-controlled multiplex PCR. Per the source publication's procedure: Within the assay, amplification of reference gene primers was used to estimate how many nucleated cells each sample contained. To quantify the absolute abundance of each unique TCRbeta CDR3 rearrangement, sequence reads were collapsed and filtered. For each sample, productive Simpson clonality was calculated as the square root of Simpson's diversity index over productive rearrangements. TCRdb re-hosts the immuneACCESS table, in-frame sequences only. Its copies lack some clones; in the studies checked, an unresolved V gene accounts for under half of them, and the cause for the rest is not known. V and J calls and clone size are given by that table; D and trimming were obtained from the DNA. This sample has 55,000 to 65,000 clones in its table, and roughly 85% of those were observed once. The ten largest make up 3% to 4% of the sample.

The sequence derives from a man aged 55-75 years with acute or convalescent COVID-19. In this chain, TRBV7-9 is recombined with TRBJ1-2; tentative D gene TRBD1, with 6 bases matching. The sequencing sample was made of peripheral blood. The CDR3 has the sequence CASSRSAGDYGYTF. The bases are TGTGCCAGCAGCCGTTCAGCAGGGGACTATGGCTACACCTTC.